The clone carrying this T cell receptor (beta chain) was detected a few times. These data originate in a study of human T cells and chemical hapten exposure. Time point described: patch test 1, 2 weeks after DPC sensitization. Treatment noted: therapeutic diphenylcyclopropenone sensitization with weekly scalp DPC. With 3 bases removed from V and 6 bases from J, the gap between germline ends came to 17 bases. CDR3 length: 15 residues. Germline values: CDR1 MGHRA, CDR2 YSYEKL. TCRdb processed the RACE reads anew with MiXCR; each CDR3 protein has one entry. The sample records approximately 340,000 distinct CDR3 sequences, 5.5% to 8% being singletons.

This receptor was obtained from a woman aged 18-29 years with alopecia areata. Some clones in this sample may be carry-over from other donors' samples. The gene calls are TRBV4-1 and TRBJ1-2; possible D gene TRBD1, 5 bases. The sample consisted of whole blood, taken in connection with sensitization to the hapten diphenylcyclopropenone (DPC). CDR3 sequence reads: CASSQQGGWGNGYTF. The CDR3 DNA sequence: TGCGCCAGCAGCCAGCAAGGAGGCTGGGGGAATGGCTACACCTTC.